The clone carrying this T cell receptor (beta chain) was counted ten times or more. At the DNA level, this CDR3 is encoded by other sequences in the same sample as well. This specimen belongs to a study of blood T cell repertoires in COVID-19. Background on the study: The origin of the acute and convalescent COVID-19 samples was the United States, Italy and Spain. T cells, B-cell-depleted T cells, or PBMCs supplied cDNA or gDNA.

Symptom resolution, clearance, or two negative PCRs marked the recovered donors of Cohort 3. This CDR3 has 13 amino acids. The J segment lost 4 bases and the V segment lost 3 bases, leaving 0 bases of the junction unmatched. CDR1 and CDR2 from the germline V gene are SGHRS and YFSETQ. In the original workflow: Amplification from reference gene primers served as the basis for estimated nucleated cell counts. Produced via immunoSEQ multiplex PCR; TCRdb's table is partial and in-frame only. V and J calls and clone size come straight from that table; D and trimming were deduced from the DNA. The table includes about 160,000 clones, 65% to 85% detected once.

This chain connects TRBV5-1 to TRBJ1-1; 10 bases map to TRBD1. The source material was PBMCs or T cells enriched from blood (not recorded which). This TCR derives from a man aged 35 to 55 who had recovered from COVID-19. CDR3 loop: CASSWTGGTEAFF. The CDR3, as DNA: TGCGCCAGCAGCTGGACAGGGGGCACTGAAGCTTTCTTT.